Following are 27 T cell receptor beta chains from one sample sequenced in a study of blood T cells in healthy people across ages. A second 7 to 11 cycle PCR used barcoded and J-beta primers. TCRdb re-called the 5' RACE reads with MiXCR, one entry per CDR3 protein. The sample records roughly 900,000 distinct CDR3 sequences, 40% to 60% being singletons. Sequenced material: blood. The source is a man aged 25 to 40 in good health.

The chain recombines TRBV5-6 with TRBJ1-6; D is undetermined. Trimming shortened V by 3 bases and J by 9 bases, and 25 bases separated the two germline ends. The germline CDR1 and CDR2 sequences are SGHDT and YYEEEE. The CDR3 has 18 residues. The CDR3: CASSSTFEQMTFGSPLHF. DNA for the CDR3: TGTGCCAGCAGCTCGACTTTCGAACAAATGACGTTTGGTTCACCCCTCCACTTT.

V is TRBV12-3 or TRBV12-4 and J is TRBJ1-2, with unresolved D. With 2 bases removed from V and 7 bases from J, the gap between germline ends came to 11 bases. CDR3 length equals 13 residues. The CDR3 reads CASSLWNRGGYTF. The CDR3 bases are TGTGCCAGCAGTTTATGGAACCGCGGTGGCTACACCTTC.

The chain links TRBV7-9 to TRBJ1-1; D is unresolved. The CDR3 is 15 amino acids. Trimming stripped 1 base from V and 3 bases from J, with 12 bases between. From germline, CDR1 is SEHNR and CDR2 FQNEAQ (reference sequence). The CDR3 DNA sequence: TGTGCCAGCAGCTTAGGTACAAGGACGGACACTGAAGCTTTCTTT. This translates into CASSLGTRTDTEAFF.

In nucleotides, the CDR3 is TGTGCCAGCAGTAGGACTCCCCCACGTGATGAAAAACTGTTTTTT. It yields the protein CASSRTPPRDEKLFF. The chain carries TRBV6-2 or TRBV6-3 and TRBJ1-4; D is ambiguous. The CDR3 is 15 residues long. Germline V gives CDR1 MNHEY, CDR2 SVGEGT. The V end lost 5 bases, the J end lost 6 bases, and 16 bases lay between the germline ends.

In this sample, this clonotype turned up a few times. The chain is built from TRBV29-1 and TRBJ2-5; TRBD2 matches 8 bases. The J segment lost 1 base and the V segment lost 7 bases, leaving 8 bases of the junction unmatched. This CDR3 has 14 residues. Looked up from germline, CDR1 is SQVTM and CDR2 is ANQGSEA. CDR3 bases: TGCAGCGCTTCTAAGCGGGGGACCCAAGAGACCCAGTACTTC. Its protein product is CSASKRGTQETQYF. The full variable domain, completed using reference TRBV29-1 and TRBJ2-5, is SAVISQKPSRDICQRGTSLTIQCQVDSQVTMMFWYRQQPGQSLTLIATANQGSEATYESGFVIDKFPISRPNLTFSTLTVSNMSPEDSSIYLCSASKRGTQETQYFGPGTRLLVL.

A few counts support this clonotype. The chain joins TRBV6-5 to TRBJ2-1; 9 bases are a match to TRBD1. The length of the CDR3 is 15 residues. Losses at the gene ends were 6 bases for V and 4 bases for J; bases not matched to a gene: 7. Germline values: CDR1 MNHEY, CDR2 SVGAGI. The CDR3 DNA reads as TGTGCCAGCAGCCCCGGGACAGGGATATACAATGAGCAGTTCTTC. It specifies CASSPGTGIYNEQFF.

The chain combines TRBV12-3 or TRBV12-4 with TRBJ1-6; the match to TRBD1 covers 7 bases. The CDR3 is 14 residues long. V was pared by 6 bases and J by 6 bases, with 5 bases of the junction left unmatched. The CDR3 DNA is TGTGCCAGCAGGCAAAGGGACAGTAATTCACCCCTCCACTTT. Its translation: CASRQRDSNSPLHF.

The chain has TRBV14 and TRBJ2-7, with D unresolved. This CDR3 is 15 amino acids long. The V gene lost 9 bases and the J gene lost 0 bases, with 18 bases spanning the gap. Germline lookup yields CDR1 SGHDN and CDR2 FVKESK. The CDR3 region is CASSSVRLDSYEQYF. In DNA form, the CDR3 reads TGTGCCAGTAGCTCCGTGAGGCTAGACTCCTACGAGCAGTACTTC.

This clonotype was seen a few times. The V and J genes are TRBV3-1 and TRBJ1-1; D ambiguous. V dropped 0 bases and J dropped 1 base, with 6 bases sitting between them. CDR3 length: 14 amino acids. The germline CDR1 and CDR2 sequences are LGHDT and YNNKEL (reference sequence). This CDR3 reads CASSQERANTEAFF. CDR3 nucleotides: TGTGCCAGCAGCCAAGAACGGGCGAACACTGAAGCTTTCTTT.

This rearrangement joins TRBV6-1 to TRBJ2-1, with D tentatively TRBD1 (5 bases). The germline V and J ends were trimmed by 2 bases and 2 bases, with 13 bases remaining between them. CDR3 length: 16 amino acids. The germline gives CDR1 MNHNS, CDR2 SASEGT. Here the CDR3 DNA reads TGTGCCAGCAGTGAAAATGGGGCAGGGACCTACAATGAGCAGTTCTTC. Its translation is CASSENGAGTYNEQFF.

This sequence joins TRBV5-1 and TRBJ2-3, with 8 bases matching TRBD1. Trimming cost V 4 bases and J 1 base; bases outside gene matches: 17. The CDR3 loop spans 19 amino acids. Germline assignment: CDR1 SGHRS and CDR2 YFSETQ. CDR3 bases: TGCGCCAGCAGCCTCACGGCCTGGGACAGGAACCTTCGCACAGATACGCAGTATTTT. The encoded protein is CASSLTAWDRNLRTDTQYF.

The V gene is TRBV29-1, the J gene TRBJ1-5; maybe TRBD1 (5 bases). This CDR3 has 13 residues. Per the germline V gene, CDR1 is SQVTM and CDR2 is ANQGSEA. The V end lost 4 bases, the J end lost 0 bases, and 7 bases lay between the germline ends. CDR3 coding DNA: TGCAGCGTTGGTGGGGCTAGCAATCAGCCCCAGCATTTT. Protein: CSVGGASNQPQHF.

This chain connects TRBV20-1 to TRBJ1-1; 7 nucleotides align to TRBD1. Germline V CDR1 and CDR2: DFQATT, SNEGSKA (reference sequence). The CDR3 is 13 residues long. V shed 5 bases and J 4 bases; nucleotides not matched to a gene: 7. The CDR3 here is CSAPRQGPTEAFF. Written as DNA, the CDR3 is TGCAGTGCTCCCCGACAGGGCCCCACTGAAGCTTTCTTT.

V gene TRBV20-1 combines with J gene TRBJ2-1, with TRBD2 matching 11 bases. V dropped 5 bases and J dropped 5; count of bases not matched to a gene: 8. The CDR3 consists of 15 residues. CDR1 is DFQATT and CDR2 is SNEGSKA in the germline V gene (reference sequence). The CDR3 loop is CSAGPLAGGNNEQFF. The CDR3 nucleotides read TGCAGTGCTGGGCCGCTAGCGGGGGGCAACAATGAGCAGTTCTTC.

In its sample, this clonotype ranks as medium-sized. The chain uses TRBV12-3 or TRBV12-4 and TRBJ1-2; maybe TRBD1 (6 bases). The length of the CDR3 is 13 residues. V lost 5 bases, J lost 8 bases, and 15 bases lay in between. CDR3 region: CASSADRNKGYTF. In DNA form, the CDR3 reads TGTGCCAGCAGTGCCGACAGGAATAAGGGCTACACCTTC.

This clonotype was observed many times. This chain connects TRBV5-1 to TRBJ1-2; 7 bases match TRBD1. Losses at the gene ends were 4 bases for V and 4 bases for J; bases not matched to a gene: 10. This CDR3 has 15 residues. The V gene's germline CDR1 is SGHRS and CDR2 YFSETQ. CDR3 DNA: TGCGCCAGCAGCGGAGGGGGCGAGGAGGTCTATGGCTACACCTTC. This translates into CASSGGGEEVYGYTF. The full variable domain, rest sourced from reference TRBV5-1 and TRBJ1-2, is KAGVTQTPRYLIKTRGQQVTLSCSPISGHRSVSWYQQTPGQGLQFLFEYFSETQRNKGNFPGRFSGRQFSNSRSEMNVSTLELGDSALYLCASSGGGEEVYGYTFGSGTRLTVV.

This chain joins TRBV20-1 and TRBJ1-6, with TRBD1 as a possible D gene (6 bases). CDR1 and CDR2 (germline): DFQATT, SNEGSKA (reference sequence). This CDR3 region has 13 residues. Trimming pared 5 bases from V and 14 bases from J, leaving 19 bases between. This CDR3 is CSALPGAGEALHF. CDR3 DNA: TGCAGTGCTCTTCCGGGGGCAGGAGAAGCCCTCCACTTT.

This chain links TRBV6-2 or TRBV6-3 with TRBJ1-5, with D possibly called TRBD1 or TRBD2 (5 bases each). The DNA end favors TRBJ2-3, so the J call may be wrong. This CDR3 has 15 amino acids. Germline V lookup: CDR1 MNHEY, CDR2 SVGEGT. The CDR3 sequence: CASSYRGYSNQPQYF. DNA of the CDR3: TGTGCCAGCAGTTACCGGGGCTATAGCAATCAGCCCCAGTATTTT.

This chain joins TRBV20-1 and TRBJ1-1, with a tentative D call TRBD1 (5 bases). The CDR3 is 13 residues long. V gave up 6 bases and J gave up 0 bases, with 11 bases separating them. CDR1 is DFQATT, CDR2 SNEGSKA, per germline (reference sequence). The CDR3 coding sequence is TGCAGTGCCACCTCAGGGCTGAACACTGAAGCTTTCTTT. Its translation: CSATSGLNTEAFF.

This clonotype turned up a few times. This sequence joins TRBV12-3 or TRBV12-4 and TRBJ2-1; possibly TRBD2 for D (6 bases). Trimming took off 0 bases at V and 8 bases at J, with 11 bases between the two ends. The CDR3 consists of 14 residues. The CDR3 spells CASSLAGGVYEQFF. CDR3 in DNA: TGTGCCAGCAGTTTAGCCGGGGGAGTCTATGAGCAGTTCTTC.

This CDR3 is CASSSYGGGEGYEQYF. Written as DNA, the CDR3 is TGTGCCAGCAGCTCTTATGGAGGTGGGGAGGGATACGAGCAGTACTTC. The V gene is TRBV7-2, the J gene TRBJ2-7; TRBD2 agrees at 7 bases. The CDR3 is 16 amino acids. Looked up from germline, CDR1 is SGHTA and CDR2 is FQGNSA. Trimming removed 4 bases from V and 4 bases from J; junction bases left unmatched: 13.

In its sample, this clonotype was seen a few times. The J gene is TRBJ2-5, the V gene TRBV29-1, with a possible D match to TRBD2 (6 bases). CDR3 length: 13 amino acids. V was clipped by 2 bases and J by 4 bases, with 11 bases between them. Germline V gene lookup returns CDR1 SQVTM and CDR2 ANQGSEA. The CDR3 sequence: CSVETTRRETQYF. CDR3 DNA sequence: TGCAGCGTTGAAACGACTAGGCGAGAGACCCAGTACTTC.

This clonotype occurred many times. CDR3 protein: CASSVSGAPPYNEQFF. In nucleotides, the CDR3 is TGTGCCAGCAGTGTATCAGGGGCACCCCCCTACAATGAGCAGTTCTTC. The V call is TRBV6-1, the J call TRBJ2-1; a weak D match, TRBD1 (6 bases). V was cut by 4 bases and J by 2 bases, with 15 bases left in between. The CDR3 consists of 16 residues. Germline assignment: CDR1 MNHNS and CDR2 SASEGT.

This rearrangement joins TRBV4-3 to TRBJ1-5, with 8 bases aligning to TRBD1. Losses at the gene ends were 0 bases for V and 1 base for J; bases not matched to a gene: 2. There are 16 residues in the CDR3. Germline CDR1 is LGHNA and CDR2 is YSLEER. The CDR3 DNA follows: TGCGCCAGCAGCCAAGATCGGACAGGGAGCAATCAGCCCCAGCATTTT. Translated: CASSQDRTGSNQPQHF.

V and J are TRBV20-1 and TRBJ2-7; D is ambiguous. CDR1 is DFQATT, CDR2 SNEGSKA, per germline (reference sequence). V shed 1 base and J shed 3 bases, with 13 bases lying between them. This CDR3 region has 14 residues. The CDR3 DNA is TGCAGTGCTAGAGTCGGAGCCGGAGACTACGAGCAGTACTTC. Protein product: CSARVGAGDYEQYF.

For this clonotype: A read error may account for a junction end that differs from germline. V usage is TRBV30 and J usage is TRBJ2-5; TRBD1 agrees at 9 bases. Germline values: CDR1 GTSNPN, CDR2 SVGIG (reference sequence). The CDR3 spans 11 residues. CDR3 sequence (DNA): TGTGCCTTGAGTATCCGGGACAGGGAGTACTTC. Its protein product is CALSIRDREYF. Full variable domain (missing parts from reference TRBV30 and TRBJ2-5): SQTIHQWPATLVQPVGSPLSLECTVEGTSNPNLYWYRQAAGRGLQLLFYSVGIGQISSEVPQNLSASRPQDRQFILSSKKLLLSDSGFYLCALSIRDREYFGPGTRLLVL.

The V call is TRBV6-5, the J call TRBJ1-1, with TRBD1 matching 7 bases. Germline CDR1 reads MNHEY; CDR2 reads SVGAGI. The CDR3 is 14 amino acids. J lost 4 bases, V lost 5 bases, and 7 bases had no gene match. The CDR3 sequence: CASSGTAYLTEAFF. CDR3 bases: TGTGCCAGCAGTGGGACAGCTTACCTCACTGAAGCTTTCTTT.